This T cell receptor (beta chain) emerged from a study of identical twins. The study's findings and limits: Cord blood beta clonotypes that were abundant carried fewer insertions, and memory repertoires showed no such trend.

This clonotype was found many times. Its antigen is unidentified. The CDR3 runs to 16 residues. Germline V CDR1 and CDR2: SGHRS, YFSETQ. V was shortened by 2 bases and J by 3 bases, with 16 bases between the two germline ends. Using its own MiXCR run on the 5' RACE reads, TCRdb lists one record per CDR3 protein. The sample includes roughly 570,000 distinct CDR3 sequences, just under 10% of them seen just once. These records were also assigned to another study, of yellow fever vaccine responses in identical twins.

The sequencing input was PBMCs. V and J are TRBV5-1 and TRBJ2-3, with D possibly TRBD2 on 5 matching bases. The origin of this receptor is a young woman in good health. CDR3 in amino acids: CASSFGVSGITDTQYF. The CDR3 nucleotides read TGCGCCAGCAGCTTTGGGGTTTCCGGGATTACAGATACGCAGTATTTT.